A selection of T cell receptor beta chains follows, all from one sample in a study of blood T cells in healthy people across ages. Each CDR3 protein gets one entry after TCRdb re-called the 5' RACE reads with MiXCR. The profile covers about 1.5 million distinct CDR3 sequences, with approximately 43% appearing a single time and 4% taken by the ten largest. Source material: blood. Source of these receptors: a woman aged 18-35 years in good health. The CDR3 runs from the conserved cysteine through the conserved F or W. D genes are given only for firm matches. Not every row has a clone size; where given, it reads once, few, many or a size class.

j_call: TRBJ1-1
v_call: TRBV2
d_call: NA
clone_size: NA
cdr3_aa: CASSFNAEAFF
cdr3_nt: TGTGCCAGCAGCTTCAACGCTGAAGCTTTCTTT

j_call: TRBJ2-1
v_call: TRBV12-3/TRBV12-4
d_call: TRBD1
clone_size: NA
cdr3_aa: CASSQGQGPYNEQFF
cdr3_nt: TGTGCCAGCAGCCAAGGACAGGGACCCTACAATGAGCAGTTCTTC

j_call: TRBJ2-1
v_call: TRBV20-1
d_call: NA
clone_size: NA
cdr3_aa: CSARDRLGAVSYNEQFF
cdr3_nt: TGCAGTGCTAGAGATAGACTAGGGGCGGTCTCCTACAATGAGCAGTTCTTC

j_call: TRBJ1-5
v_call: TRBV7-2
d_call: TRBD1
clone_size: few
cdr3_aa: CASSSPGQGAYSNQPQHF
cdr3_nt: TGTGCCAGCAGCTCCCCGGGACAGGGGGCGTATAGCAATCAGCCCCAGCATTTT

j_call: TRBJ2-1
v_call: TRBV7-8
d_call: TRBD2
clone_size: NA
cdr3_aa: CASSLEPSGVSEVNEQFF
cdr3_nt: TGTGCCAGCAGCTTAGAACCTAGCGGGGTATCCGAGGTCAATGAGCAGTTCTTC

j_call: TRBJ2-7
v_call: TRBV7-9
d_call: TRBD2
clone_size: NA
cdr3_aa: CASSHTSGEVDEQYF
cdr3_nt: TGTGCCAGCAGCCACACTAGCGGGGAAGTCGACGAGCAGTACTTC

j_call: TRBJ1-6
v_call: TRBV10-3
d_call: NA
clone_size: NA
cdr3_aa: CATAGAPNSPLHF
cdr3_nt: TGTGCCACGGCAGGGGCCCCAAATTCACCCCTCCACTTT

j_call: TRBJ2-5
v_call: TRBV6-6
d_call: NA
clone_size: NA
cdr3_aa: CASRPYRAETQYF
cdr3_nt: TGTGCCAGCAGACCCTACAGGGCTGAGACCCAGTACTTC

j_call: TRBJ2-3
v_call: TRBV7-2
d_call: TRBD1
clone_size: NA
cdr3_aa: CASSLYIPGQGAKDTQYF
cdr3_nt: TGTGCCAGCAGCTTATATATCCCGGGACAGGGGGCGAAAGATACGCAGTATTTT

j_call: TRBJ1-2
v_call: TRBV4-1
d_call: NA
clone_size: NA
cdr3_aa: CASSSYREGEGNYGYTF
cdr3_nt: TGCGCCAGCAGCTCATACAGGGAAGGGGAAGGAAACTATGGCTACACCTTC

j_call: TRBJ2-7
v_call: TRBV10-3
d_call: NA
clone_size: NA
cdr3_aa: CAIKGSGLATDVSYEQYF
cdr3_nt: TGTGCCATCAAAGGTTCGGGTTTAGCGACAGATGTTTCGTACGAGCAGTACTTC

j_call: TRBJ2-7
v_call: TRBV12-3/TRBV12-4
d_call: TRBD2
clone_size: NA
cdr3_aa: CASSLSGDLYEQYF
cdr3_nt: TGTGCCAGCAGTTTAAGCGGGGACCTCTACGAGCAGTACTTC

j_call: TRBJ1-2
v_call: TRBV5-5
d_call: TRBD1
clone_size: NA
cdr3_aa: CASSLILTGQGQWYGYTF
cdr3_nt: TGTGCCAGCAGCTTGATCCTAACGGGACAGGGGCAGTGGTATGGCTACACCTTC

j_call: TRBJ2-1
v_call: TRBV29-1
d_call: TRBD2
clone_size: few
cdr3_aa: CSSRSSGRYEQFF
cdr3_nt: TGCAGCAGCAGGTCTAGCGGGAGGTATGAGCAGTTCTTC

j_call: TRBJ2-4
v_call: TRBV13
d_call: NA
clone_size: NA
cdr3_aa: CASSLGRNIQYF
cdr3_nt: TGTGCCAGCAGCTTAGGTCGGAACATTCAGTACTTC

j_call: TRBJ1-6
v_call: TRBV4-1
d_call: NA
clone_size: NA
cdr3_aa: CASSQDWVAASPLHF
cdr3_nt: TGCGCCAGCAGCCAAGATTGGGTAGCAGCCTCACCCCTCCACTTT

j_call: TRBJ2-6
v_call: TRBV11-3
d_call: NA
clone_size: few
cdr3_aa: CASSLWAGRVSSGANVLTF
cdr3_nt: TGTGCCAGCAGCCTTTGGGCGGGACGTGTTTCCTCTGGGGCCAACGTCCTGACTTTC

j_call: TRBJ2-7
v_call: TRBV5-5
d_call: NA
clone_size: NA
cdr3_aa: CASSPDGSGYERYF
cdr3_nt: TGTGCCAGCAGTCCCGACGGTTCCGGCTACGAGCGGTACTTC

j_call: TRBJ1-5
v_call: TRBV15
d_call: NA
clone_size: few
cdr3_aa: CATSRLGNQPQHF
cdr3_nt: TGTGCCACCAGTCGACTGGGAAATCAGCCCCAGCATTTT

j_call: TRBJ1-2
v_call: TRBV12-5
d_call: NA
clone_size: few
cdr3_aa: CASGSAGGSSNYGYTF
cdr3_nt: TGTGCTAGTGGTTCCGCCGGGGGCAGTTCGAACTATGGCTACACCTTC

j_call: TRBJ2-3
v_call: TRBV4-3
d_call: NA
clone_size: few
cdr3_aa: CASSPSVGAASTDTQYF
cdr3_nt: TGCGCCAGCAGCCCGTCGGTGGGGGCGGCTAGCACAGATACGCAGTATTTT

j_call: TRBJ2-7
v_call: TRBV4-1
d_call: TRBD2
clone_size: NA
cdr3_aa: CASSRTGTSGAYEQYF
cdr3_nt: TGCGCCAGCAGCCGCACCGGGACTAGCGGCGCCTACGAGCAGTACTTC

j_call: TRBJ1-1
v_call: TRBV7-6
d_call: NA
clone_size: NA
cdr3_aa: CASSLEPGDNTEAFF
cdr3_nt: TGTGCCAGCAGCTTAGAACCAGGGGATAACACTGAAGCTTTCTTT

j_call: TRBJ1-5
v_call: TRBV29-1
d_call: NA
clone_size: NA
cdr3_aa: CSVSLGSGGNQPQHF
cdr3_nt: TGCAGCGTTTCGCTCGGGTCAGGGGGCAATCAGCCCCAGCATTTT